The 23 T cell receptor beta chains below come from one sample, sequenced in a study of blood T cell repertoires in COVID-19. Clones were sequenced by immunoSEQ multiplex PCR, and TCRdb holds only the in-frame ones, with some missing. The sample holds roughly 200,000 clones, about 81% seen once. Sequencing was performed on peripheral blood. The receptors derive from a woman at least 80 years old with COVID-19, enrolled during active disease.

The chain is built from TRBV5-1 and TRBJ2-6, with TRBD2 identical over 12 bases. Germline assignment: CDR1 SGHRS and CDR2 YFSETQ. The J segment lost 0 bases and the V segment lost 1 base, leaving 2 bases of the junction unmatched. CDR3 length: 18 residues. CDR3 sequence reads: CASSLTSGRTSGANVLTF. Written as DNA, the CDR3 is TGCGCCAGCAGCTTGACTAGCGGGAGGACCTCTGGGGCCAACGTCCTGACTTTC. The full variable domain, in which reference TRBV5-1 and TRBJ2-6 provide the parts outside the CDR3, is KAGVTQTPRYLIKTRGQQVTLSCSPISGHRSVSWYQQTPGQGLQFLFEYFSETQRNKGNFPGRFSGRQFSNSRSEMNVSTLELGDSALYLCASSLTSGRTSGANVLTFGAGSRLTVL.

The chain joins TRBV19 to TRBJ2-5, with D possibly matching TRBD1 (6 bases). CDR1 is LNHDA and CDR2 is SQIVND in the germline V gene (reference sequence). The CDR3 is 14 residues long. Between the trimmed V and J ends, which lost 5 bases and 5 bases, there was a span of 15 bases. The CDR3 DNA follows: TGTGCCAGTAGTCAAGGTACAGGGAAGGAGACCCAGTACTTC. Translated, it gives CASSQGTGKETQYF.

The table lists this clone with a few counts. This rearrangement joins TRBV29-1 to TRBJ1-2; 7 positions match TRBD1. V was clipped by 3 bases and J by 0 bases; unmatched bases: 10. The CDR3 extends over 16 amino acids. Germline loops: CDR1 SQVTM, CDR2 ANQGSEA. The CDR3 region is CSVELQGSQANYGYTF. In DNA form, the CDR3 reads TGCAGCGTTGAGTTACAGGGGAGCCAAGCTAACTATGGCTACACCTTC.

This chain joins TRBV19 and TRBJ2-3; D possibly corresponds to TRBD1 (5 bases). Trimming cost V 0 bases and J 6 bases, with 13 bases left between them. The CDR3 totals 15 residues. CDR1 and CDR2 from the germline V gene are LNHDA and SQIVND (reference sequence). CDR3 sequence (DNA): TGTGCCAGTAGTATAGATCTGACAGCCTCGGATACGCAGTATTTT. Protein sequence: CASSIDLTASDTQYF.

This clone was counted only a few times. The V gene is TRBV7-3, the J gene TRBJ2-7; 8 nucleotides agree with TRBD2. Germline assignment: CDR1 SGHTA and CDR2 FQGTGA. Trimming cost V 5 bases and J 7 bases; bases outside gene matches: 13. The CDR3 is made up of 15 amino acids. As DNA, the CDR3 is TGTGCCAGCAGCCAAGGGGCGGGGGGCCTGCCTGAGCAGTACTTC. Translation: CASSQGAGGLPEQYF.

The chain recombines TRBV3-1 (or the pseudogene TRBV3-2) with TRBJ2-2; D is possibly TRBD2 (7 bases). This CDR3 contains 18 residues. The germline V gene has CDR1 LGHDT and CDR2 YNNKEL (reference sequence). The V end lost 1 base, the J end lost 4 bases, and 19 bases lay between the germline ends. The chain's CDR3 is CASSQGYAGAGGTGELFF. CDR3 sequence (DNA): TGTGCCAGCAGCCAAGGGTACGCGGGGGCGGGCGGCACCGGGGAGCTGTTTTTT.

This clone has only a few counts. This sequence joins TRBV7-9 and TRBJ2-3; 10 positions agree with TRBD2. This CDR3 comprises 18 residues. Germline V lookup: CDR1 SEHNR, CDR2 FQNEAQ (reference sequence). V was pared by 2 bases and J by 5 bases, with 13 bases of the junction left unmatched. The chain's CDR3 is CASSLLGGSGRAQDTQYF. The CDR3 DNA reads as TGTGCCAGCAGCTTACTGGGGGGAAGCGGGAGGGCCCAAGATACGCAGTATTTT.

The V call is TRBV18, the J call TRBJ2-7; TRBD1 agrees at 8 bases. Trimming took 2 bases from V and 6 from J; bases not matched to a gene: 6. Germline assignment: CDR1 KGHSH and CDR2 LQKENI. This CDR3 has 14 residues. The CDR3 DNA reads TGTGCCAGCTCACCAGCTGGCAGGGGGCTCGAGCAGTACTTC. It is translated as CASSPAGRGLEQYF.

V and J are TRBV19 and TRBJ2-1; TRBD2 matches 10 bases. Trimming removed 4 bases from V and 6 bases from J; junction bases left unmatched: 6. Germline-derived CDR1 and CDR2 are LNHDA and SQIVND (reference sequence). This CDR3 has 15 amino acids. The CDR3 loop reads CASSREREGRNEQFF. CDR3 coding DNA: TGTGCCAGTAGTAGAGAGCGGGAGGGCCGCAATGAGCAGTTCTTC.

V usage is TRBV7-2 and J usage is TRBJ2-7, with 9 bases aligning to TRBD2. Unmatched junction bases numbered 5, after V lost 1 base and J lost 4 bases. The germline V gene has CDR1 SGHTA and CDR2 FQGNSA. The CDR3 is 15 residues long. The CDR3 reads CASSLGSGSKYEQYF. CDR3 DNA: TGTGCCAGCAGCTTAGGTAGCGGGAGTAAGTACGAGCAGTACTTC.

CDR3 nucleotide sequence: TGTGCCAGCAGTTCCGTAACGGGCAAAAACATTCAGTACTTC. It encodes CASSSVTGKNIQYF. V usage is TRBV27 and J usage is TRBJ2-4; D gene unclear. V was cut by 4 bases and J by 3 bases, with 10 bases left in between. The germline gives CDR1 MNHEY, CDR2 SMNVEV (reference sequence). There are 14 residues in the CDR3.

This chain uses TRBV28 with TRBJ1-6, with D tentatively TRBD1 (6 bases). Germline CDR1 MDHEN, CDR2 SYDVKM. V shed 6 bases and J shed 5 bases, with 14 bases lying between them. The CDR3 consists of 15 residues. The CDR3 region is CASRFYRVDNSPLHF. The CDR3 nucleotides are TGTGCCAGCAGGTTCTACAGGGTGGATAATTCACCCCTCCACTTT.

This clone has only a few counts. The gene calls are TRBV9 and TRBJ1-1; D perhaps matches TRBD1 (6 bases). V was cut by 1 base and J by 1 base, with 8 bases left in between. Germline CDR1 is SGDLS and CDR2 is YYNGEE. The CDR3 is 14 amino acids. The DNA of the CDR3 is TGTGCCAGCAGCGTAACAGGGTGGAACACTGAAGCTTTCTTT. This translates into CASSVTGWNTEAFF.

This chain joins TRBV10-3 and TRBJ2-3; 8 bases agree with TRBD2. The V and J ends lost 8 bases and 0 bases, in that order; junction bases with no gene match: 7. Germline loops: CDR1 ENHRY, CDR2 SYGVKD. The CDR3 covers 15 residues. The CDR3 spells CAIARGGESTDTQYF. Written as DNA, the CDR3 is TGTGCCATCGCTCGGGGGGGCGAGAGCACAGATACGCAGTATTTT.

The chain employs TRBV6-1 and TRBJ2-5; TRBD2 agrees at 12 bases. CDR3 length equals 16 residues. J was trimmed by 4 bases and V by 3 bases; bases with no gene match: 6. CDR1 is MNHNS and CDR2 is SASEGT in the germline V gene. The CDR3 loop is CASSETSGGVGETQYF. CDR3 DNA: TGTGCCAGCAGTGAGACTAGCGGGGGAGTGGGAGAGACCCAGTACTTC.

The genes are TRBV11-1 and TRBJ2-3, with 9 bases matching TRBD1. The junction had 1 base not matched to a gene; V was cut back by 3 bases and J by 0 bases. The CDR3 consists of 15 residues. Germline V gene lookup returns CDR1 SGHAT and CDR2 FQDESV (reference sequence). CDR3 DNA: TGTGCCAGCAGCTTCGGACAGGGGAGCACAGATACGCAGTATTTT. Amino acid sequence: CASSFGQGSTDTQYF.

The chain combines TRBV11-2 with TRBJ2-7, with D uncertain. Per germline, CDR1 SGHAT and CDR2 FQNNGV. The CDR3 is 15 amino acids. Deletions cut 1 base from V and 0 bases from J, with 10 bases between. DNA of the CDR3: TGTGCCAGCAGCTTAGGCTACGATAGCTCCTACGAGCAGTACTTC. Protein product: CASSLGYDSSYEQYF.

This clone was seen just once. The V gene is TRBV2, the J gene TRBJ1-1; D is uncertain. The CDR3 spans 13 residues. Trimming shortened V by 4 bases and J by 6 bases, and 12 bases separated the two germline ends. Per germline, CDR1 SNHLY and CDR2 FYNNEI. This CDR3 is CASSGSIYAEAFF. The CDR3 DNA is TGTGCCAGCAGTGGGAGCATCTACGCTGAAGCTTTCTTT.

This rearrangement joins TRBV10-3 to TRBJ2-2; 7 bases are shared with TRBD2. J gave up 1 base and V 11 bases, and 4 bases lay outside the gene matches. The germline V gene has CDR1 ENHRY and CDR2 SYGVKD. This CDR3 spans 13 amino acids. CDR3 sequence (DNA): TGTGCCGGGGGGGGTGAGAACACCGGGGAGCTGTTTTTT. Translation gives CAGGGENTGELFF.

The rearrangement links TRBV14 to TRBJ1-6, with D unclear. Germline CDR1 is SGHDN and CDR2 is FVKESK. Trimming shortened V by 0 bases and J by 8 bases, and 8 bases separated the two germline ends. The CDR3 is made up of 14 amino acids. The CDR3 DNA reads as TGTGCCAGCAGCCAAGATATGAGGCATTCACCCCTCCACTTT. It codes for CASSQDMRHSPLHF.

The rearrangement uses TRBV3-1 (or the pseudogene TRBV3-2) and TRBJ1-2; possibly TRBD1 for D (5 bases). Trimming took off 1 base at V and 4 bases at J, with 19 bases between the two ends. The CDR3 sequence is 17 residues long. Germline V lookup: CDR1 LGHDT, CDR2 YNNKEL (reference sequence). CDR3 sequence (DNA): TGTGCCAGCAGCCAAGGGGGAAGGAGGGGCGGTGTCTATGGCTACACCTTC. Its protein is CASSQGGRRGGVYGYTF.

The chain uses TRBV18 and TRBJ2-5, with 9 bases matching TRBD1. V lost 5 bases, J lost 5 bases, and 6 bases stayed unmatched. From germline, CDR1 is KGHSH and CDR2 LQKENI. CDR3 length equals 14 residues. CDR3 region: CASSSTGGRETQYF. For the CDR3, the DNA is TGTGCCAGCTCATCTACAGGGGGCCGGGAGACCCAGTACTTC.

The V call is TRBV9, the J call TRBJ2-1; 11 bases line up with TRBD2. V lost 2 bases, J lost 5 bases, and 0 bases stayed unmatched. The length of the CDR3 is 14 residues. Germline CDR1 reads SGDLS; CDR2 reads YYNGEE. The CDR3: CASSVGLADNEQFF. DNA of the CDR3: TGTGCCAGCAGCGTGGGACTAGCGGACAATGAGCAGTTCTTC.